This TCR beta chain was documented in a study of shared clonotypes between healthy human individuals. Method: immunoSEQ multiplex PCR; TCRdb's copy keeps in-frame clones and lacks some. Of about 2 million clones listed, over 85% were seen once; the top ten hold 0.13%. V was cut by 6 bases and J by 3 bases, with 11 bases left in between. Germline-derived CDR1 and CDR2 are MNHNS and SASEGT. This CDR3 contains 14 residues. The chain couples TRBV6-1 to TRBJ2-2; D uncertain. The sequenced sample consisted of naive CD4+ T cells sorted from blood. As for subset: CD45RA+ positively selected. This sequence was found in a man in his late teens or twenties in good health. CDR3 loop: CASRQDPYTGELFF. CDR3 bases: TGTGCCAGCAGGCAGGACCCGTACACCGGGGAGCTGTTTTTT.